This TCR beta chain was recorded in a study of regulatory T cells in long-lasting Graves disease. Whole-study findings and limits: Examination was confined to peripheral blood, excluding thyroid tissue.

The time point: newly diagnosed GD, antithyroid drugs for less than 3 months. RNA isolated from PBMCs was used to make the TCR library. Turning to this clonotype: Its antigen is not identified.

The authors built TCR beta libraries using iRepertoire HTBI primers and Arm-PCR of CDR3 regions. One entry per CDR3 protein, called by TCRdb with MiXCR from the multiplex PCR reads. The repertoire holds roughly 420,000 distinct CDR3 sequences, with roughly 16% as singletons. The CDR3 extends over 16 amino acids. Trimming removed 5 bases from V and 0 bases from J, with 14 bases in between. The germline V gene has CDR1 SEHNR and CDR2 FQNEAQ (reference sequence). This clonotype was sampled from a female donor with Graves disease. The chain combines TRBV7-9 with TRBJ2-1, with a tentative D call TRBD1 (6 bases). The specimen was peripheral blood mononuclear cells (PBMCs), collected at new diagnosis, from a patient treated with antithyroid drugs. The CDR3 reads CASSLDRFSSYNEQFF. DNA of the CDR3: TGTGCCAGCAGCCTAGACAGGTTTAGCTCCTACAATGAGCAGTTCTTC.